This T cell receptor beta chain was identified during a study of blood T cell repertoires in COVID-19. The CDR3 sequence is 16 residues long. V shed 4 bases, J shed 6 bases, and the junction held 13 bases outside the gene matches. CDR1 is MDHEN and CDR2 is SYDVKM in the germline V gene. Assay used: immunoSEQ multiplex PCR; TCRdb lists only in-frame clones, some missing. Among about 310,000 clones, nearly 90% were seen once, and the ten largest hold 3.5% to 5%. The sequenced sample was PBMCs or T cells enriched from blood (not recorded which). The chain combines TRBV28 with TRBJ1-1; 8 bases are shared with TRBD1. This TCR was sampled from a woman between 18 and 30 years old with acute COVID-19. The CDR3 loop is CASSSLPGQGAPEAFF. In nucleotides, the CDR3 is TGTGCCAGCAGTTCGCTCCCTGGGCAGGGGGCTCCTGAAGCTTTCTTT.